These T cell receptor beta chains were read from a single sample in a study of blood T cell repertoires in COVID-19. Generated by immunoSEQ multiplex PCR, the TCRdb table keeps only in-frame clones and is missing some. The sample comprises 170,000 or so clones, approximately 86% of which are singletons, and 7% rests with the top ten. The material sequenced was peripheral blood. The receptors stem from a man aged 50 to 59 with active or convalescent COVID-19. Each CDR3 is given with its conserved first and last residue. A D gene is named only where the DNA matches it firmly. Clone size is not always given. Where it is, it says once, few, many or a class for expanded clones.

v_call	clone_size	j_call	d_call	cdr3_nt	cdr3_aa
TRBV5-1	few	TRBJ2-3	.	TGCGCCAGCAGCTTGGCCCACACAGATACGCAGTATTTT	CASSLAHTDTQYF
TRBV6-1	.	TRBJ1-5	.	TGTGCCAGCAGTGAATGGGGCAGGGAGGATCAGCCCCAGCATTTT	CASSEWGREDQPQHF
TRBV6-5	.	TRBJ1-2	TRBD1	TGTGCCAGCAGTTACTCTGGGACAGACAACTATGGCTACACCTTC	CASSYSGTDNYGYTF
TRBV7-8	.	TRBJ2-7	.	TGTGCCAGCAGCTTCGGGACTGGCTACGAGCAGTACTTC	CASSFGTGYEQYF
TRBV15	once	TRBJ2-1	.	TGTGCCACCAGCAGAGATAGAGTCGCTAGCCACAATGAGCAGTTCTTC	CATSRDRVASHNEQFF
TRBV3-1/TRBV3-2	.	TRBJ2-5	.	TGTGCCAGCAGCCAAGAGAGGGGGGGCCTGGAGACCCAGTACTTC	CASSQERGGLETQYF
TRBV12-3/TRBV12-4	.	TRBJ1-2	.	TGTGCCAGCAGTTTCTCAGGGAACTATGGCTACACCTTC	CASSFSGNYGYTF
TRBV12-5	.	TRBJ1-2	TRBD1	TGTGCTAGTGGTTTGGTAGGGACAGGGGCTCGTGGCTACACCTTC	CASGLVGTGARGYTF
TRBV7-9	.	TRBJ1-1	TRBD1	TGTGCCAGCAGCGCACAGGGGTTGCTTGAAGCTTTCTTT	CASSAQGLLEAFF
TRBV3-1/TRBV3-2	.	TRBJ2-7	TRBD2	TGTGCCAGCAGCCAGATGACTAGCGGGAGCTCCTACGAGCAGTACTTC	CASSQMTSGSSYEQYF
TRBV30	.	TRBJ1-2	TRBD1	TGTGCCTGGAGTCCCGGGACAGGGATTTATGATGGCTACACCTTC	CAWSPGTGIYDGYTF
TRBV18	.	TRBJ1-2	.	TGTGCCAGCTCCCTTCAGGGTGTGTATGACTATGGCTACACCTTC	CASSLQGVYDYGYTF
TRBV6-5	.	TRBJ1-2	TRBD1	TGTGCCACCGAACCTCCGGGACAGGGTTTCCACACCTTC	CATEPPGQGFHTF
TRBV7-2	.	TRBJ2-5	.	TGTGCCAGCAGCCCCAGACAGAGTATACAAGAGACCCAGTACTTC	CASSPRQSIQETQYF
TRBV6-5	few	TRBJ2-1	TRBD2	TGTGCCAGCATCCAGACTAGCGGGAGTATTAATGAGCAGTTCTTC	CASIQTSGSINEQFF
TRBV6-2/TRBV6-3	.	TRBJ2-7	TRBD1	TGTGCCAGCAGTCAGGACAGGGGTGGGAACTACGAGCAGTACTTC	CASSQDRGGNYEQYF
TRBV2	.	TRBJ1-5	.	TGTGCCAGCAGGCCTCCCGGGAATCAGCCCCAGCATTTT	CASRPPGNQPQHF
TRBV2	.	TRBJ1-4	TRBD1	TGTGCCAGCAGTGGACGGACAGGGGGCAACGAAAAACTGTTTTTT	CASSGRTGGNEKLFF
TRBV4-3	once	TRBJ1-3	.	TGCGCCAGCAGCGCCGGACAACGAAACACCATATATTTT	CASSAGQRNTIYF
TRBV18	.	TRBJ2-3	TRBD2	TGTGCCAGCTCACGGGACTACCTTAGCACAGATACGCAGTATTTT	CASSRDYLSTDTQYF
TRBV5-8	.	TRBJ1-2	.	TGTGCCAGCAGCTTAGGGGGGGCCAAGAACTATGGCTACACCTTC	CASSLGGAKNYGYTF
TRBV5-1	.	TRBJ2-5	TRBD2	TGCGCCACCCAGGTTGGGCGGGGGGTCCAAGAGACCCAGTACTTC	CATQVGRGVQETQYF
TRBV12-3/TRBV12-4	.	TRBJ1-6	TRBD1	TGTGCCAGCAGCCATGACAGGGATTCACCCCTCCACTTT	CASSHDRDSPLHF
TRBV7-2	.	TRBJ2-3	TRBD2	TGTGCCAGCAGCTTAGGACTAGCGGGAATCCATACGCAGTATTTT	CASSLGLAGIHTQYF
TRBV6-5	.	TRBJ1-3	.	TGTGCCAGCAGACCCAGTGGCACCCCTGGAAACACCATATATTTT	CASRPSGTPGNTIYF
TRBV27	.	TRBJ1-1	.	TGTGCCAGCAGTTTATATGGGGGGGCTGAAGCTTTCTTT	CASSLYGGAEAFF
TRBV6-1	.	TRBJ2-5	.	TGTGCCAGCAGTGACACAGGGAAAGAGACCCAGTACTTC	CASSDTGKETQYF
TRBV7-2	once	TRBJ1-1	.	TGTGCCAGCAGAAGTACAGGGCGCACTGAAGCTTTCTTT	CASRSTGRTEAFF
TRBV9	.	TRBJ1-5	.	TGTGCCAGCAGCGTAGGACTCCCAATGCAGCCCCAGCATTTT	CASSVGLPMQPQHF
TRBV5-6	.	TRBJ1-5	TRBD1	TGTGCCAGCAGCTTCACCGGGACAGCCGCGTATAGCAATCAGCCCCAGCATTTT	CASSFTGTAAYSNQPQHF
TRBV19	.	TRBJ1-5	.	TGTGCCAGTAGTACTGGCAATCAGCCCCAGCATTTT	CASSTGNQPQHF
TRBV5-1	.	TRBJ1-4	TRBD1	TGCGCCAGCAGCGTCGGACAGGGCGGTGAAAAACTGTTTTTT	CASSVGQGGEKLFF
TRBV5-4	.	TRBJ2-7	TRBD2	TGTGCCAGCAGCACCGGGACTAGCGTTAATTCCTACGAGCAGTACTTC	CASSTGTSVNSYEQYF
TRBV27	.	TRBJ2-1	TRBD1	TGTGCCAGCAATCAAGGGGGCGCCTACAATGAGCAGTTCTTC	CASNQGGAYNEQFF
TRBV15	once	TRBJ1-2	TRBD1	TGTGCCACCAGCAACCTACAGGGGAATGGCTACACCTTC	CATSNLQGNGYTF
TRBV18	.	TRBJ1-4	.	TGTGCCAGCTCACCAGCGGAAGGAGCGAGTGAAAAACTGTTTTTT	CASSPAEGASEKLFF
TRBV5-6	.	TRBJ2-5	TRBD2	TGTGCCAGCAGCGGCCGGGGGGGCCTGGAGACCCAGTACTTC	CASSGRGGLETQYF
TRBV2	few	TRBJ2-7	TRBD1	TGTGCCAGTGGGACAGGGGGGAATGAGCAGTACTTC	CASGTGGNEQYF
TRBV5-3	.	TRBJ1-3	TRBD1	TGTGCCAGAAGCACTAGGACAGGTAGAGGTGGAAACACCATATATTTT	CARSTRTGRGGNTIYF
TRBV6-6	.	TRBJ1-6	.	TGTGCCAGCAGTTACTCCCATTATAATTCACCCCTCCACTTT	CASSYSHYNSPLHF
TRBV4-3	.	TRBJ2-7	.	TGCGCCAGCAGCCAAGACCGTACGGACGAGCAGTACTTC	CASSQDRTDEQYF
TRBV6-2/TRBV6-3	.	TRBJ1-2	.	TGTGCCAGCAGTTTGGAGGGGTTCTATGGCTACACCTTC	CASSLEGFYGYTF
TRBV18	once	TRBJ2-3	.	TGTGCCAGCTCACCTCTTGAGGCAGATACGCAGTATTTT	CASSPLEADTQYF
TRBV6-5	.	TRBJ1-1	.	TGTGCCAGCAGAGGGGTTGGCGCTTTCTTT	CASRGVGAFF
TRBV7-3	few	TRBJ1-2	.	TGTGCCAGCAGCTTAACAAACAGCCCTGGAGGCTACACCTTC	CASSLTNSPGGYTF
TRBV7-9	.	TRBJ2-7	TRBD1	TGTGCCAGCAGCCGAACAGGACAGGGGTACGAGCAGTACTTC	CASSRTGQGYEQYF
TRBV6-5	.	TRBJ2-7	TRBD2	TGTGCCAGCAGTCAATTAGCGGGAGGGGGGGACGAGCAGTACTTC	CASSQLAGGGDEQYF
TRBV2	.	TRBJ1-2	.	TGTGCCAGCAGTGTGGTCACACTTCGCGGGGGAAATGGCTACACCTTC	CASSVVTLRGGNGYTF
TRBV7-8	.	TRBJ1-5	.	TGTGCCAGCAGCCCGAGGACAGATGAAGGGCCCCAGCATTTT	CASSPRTDEGPQHF
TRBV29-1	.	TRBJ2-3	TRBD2	TGCAGCGTCCTCCCGGGACTAGCAACAGATACGCAGTATTTT	CSVLPGLATDTQYF
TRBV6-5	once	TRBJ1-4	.	TGTGCCAGCATGCGGGGGCGGGAACTGTTTTTT	CASMRGRELFF
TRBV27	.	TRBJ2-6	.	TGTGCCAGCAGTCCCTCGGGGATCTCTGGGGCCAACGTCCTGACTTTC	CASSPSGISGANVLTF
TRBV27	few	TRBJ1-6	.	TGTGCCAGCAGTTTATTTGCGGGTTTAAGGAATTCACCCCTCCACTTT	CASSLFAGLRNSPLHF